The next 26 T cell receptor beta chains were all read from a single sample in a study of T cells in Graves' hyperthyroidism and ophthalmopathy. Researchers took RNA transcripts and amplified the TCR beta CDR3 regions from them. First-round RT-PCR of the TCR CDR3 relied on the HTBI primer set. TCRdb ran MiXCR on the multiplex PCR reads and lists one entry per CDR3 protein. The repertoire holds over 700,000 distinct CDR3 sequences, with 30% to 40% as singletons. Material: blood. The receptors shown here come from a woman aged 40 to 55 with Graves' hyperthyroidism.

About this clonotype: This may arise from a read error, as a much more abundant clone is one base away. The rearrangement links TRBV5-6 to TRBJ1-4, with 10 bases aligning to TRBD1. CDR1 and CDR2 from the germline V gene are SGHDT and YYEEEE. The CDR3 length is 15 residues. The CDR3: CVSSRKTGGNEKLFF. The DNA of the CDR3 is TGTGTCAGCAGCCGAAAGACAGGGGGCAATGAAAAACTGTTTTTT.

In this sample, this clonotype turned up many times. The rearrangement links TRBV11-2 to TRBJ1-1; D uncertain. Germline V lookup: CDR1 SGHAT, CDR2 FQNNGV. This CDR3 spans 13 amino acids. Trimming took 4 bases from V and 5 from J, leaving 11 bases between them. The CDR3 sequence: CASSWTGGTEAFF. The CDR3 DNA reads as TGTGCCAGCAGCTGGACGGGTGGGACTGAAGCTTTCTTT.

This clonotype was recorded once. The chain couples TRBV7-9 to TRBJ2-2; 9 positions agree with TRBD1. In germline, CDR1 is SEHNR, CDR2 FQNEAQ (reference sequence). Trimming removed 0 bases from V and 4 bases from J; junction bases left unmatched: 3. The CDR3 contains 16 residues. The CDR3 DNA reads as TGTGCCAGCAGCTTAGCGGGACAGGGATGCACCGGGGAGCTGTTTTTT. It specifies CASSLAGQGCTGELFF.

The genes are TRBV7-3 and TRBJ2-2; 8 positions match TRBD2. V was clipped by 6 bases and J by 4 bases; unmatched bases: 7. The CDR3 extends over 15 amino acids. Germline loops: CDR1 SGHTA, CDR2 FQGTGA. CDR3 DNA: TGTGCCAGCAGTTATAGCGGGATCGGCACCGGGGAGCTGTTTTTT. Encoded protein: CASSYSGIGTGELFF.

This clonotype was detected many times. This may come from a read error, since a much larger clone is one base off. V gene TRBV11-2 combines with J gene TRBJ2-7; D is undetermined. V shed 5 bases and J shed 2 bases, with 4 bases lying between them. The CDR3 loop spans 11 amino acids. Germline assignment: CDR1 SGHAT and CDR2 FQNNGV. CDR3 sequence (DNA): TGTGCCAGCAGCGCCACCTACGAGCAGTACTTC. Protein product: CASSATYEQYF.

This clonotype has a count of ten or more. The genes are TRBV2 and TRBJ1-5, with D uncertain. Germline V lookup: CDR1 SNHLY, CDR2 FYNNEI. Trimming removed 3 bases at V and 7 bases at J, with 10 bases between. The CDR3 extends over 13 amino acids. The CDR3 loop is CASSERVQQPQHF. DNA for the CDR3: TGTGCCAGCAGTGAGAGGGTACAGCAGCCCCAGCATTTT.

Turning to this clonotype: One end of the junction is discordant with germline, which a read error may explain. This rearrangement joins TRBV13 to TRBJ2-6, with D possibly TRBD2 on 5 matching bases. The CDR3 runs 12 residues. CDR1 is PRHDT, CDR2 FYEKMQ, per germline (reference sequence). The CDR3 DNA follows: TGTGCCAGCAGCCAGAGGGCCGACGTCCTGACTTTC. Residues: CASSQRADVLTF.

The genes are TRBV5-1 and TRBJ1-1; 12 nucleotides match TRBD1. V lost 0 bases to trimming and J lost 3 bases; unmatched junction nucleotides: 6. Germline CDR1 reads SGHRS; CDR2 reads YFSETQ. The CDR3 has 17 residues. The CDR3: CASSLVGQGARDTEAFF. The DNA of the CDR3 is TGCGCCAGCAGCTTGGTGGGACAGGGGGCGCGGGACACTGAAGCTTTCTTT.

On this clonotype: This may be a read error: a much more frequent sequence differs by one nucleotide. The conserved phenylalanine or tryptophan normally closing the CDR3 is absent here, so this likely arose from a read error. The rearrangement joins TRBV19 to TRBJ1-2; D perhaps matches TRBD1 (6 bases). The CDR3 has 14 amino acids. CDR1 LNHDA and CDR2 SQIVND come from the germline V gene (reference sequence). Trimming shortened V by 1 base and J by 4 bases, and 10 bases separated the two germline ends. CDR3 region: CASSIGTGTYGYTL. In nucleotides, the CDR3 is TGTGCCAGTAGTATAGGTACAGGGACCTATGGCTACACCCTC.

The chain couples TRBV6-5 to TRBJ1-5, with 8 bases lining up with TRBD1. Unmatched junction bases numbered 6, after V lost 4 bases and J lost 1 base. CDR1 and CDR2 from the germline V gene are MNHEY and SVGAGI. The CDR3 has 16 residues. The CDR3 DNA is TGTGCCAGCAGTTCCATGACAGGGGCGAGCAATCAGCCCCAGCATTTT. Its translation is CASSSMTGASNQPQHF.

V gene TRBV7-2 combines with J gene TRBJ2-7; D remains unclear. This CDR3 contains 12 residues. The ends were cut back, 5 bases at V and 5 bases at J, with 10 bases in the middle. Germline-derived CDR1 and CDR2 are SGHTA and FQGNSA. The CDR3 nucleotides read TGTGCCAGCAGCCAAGGTCGGGACGAGCAGTACTTC. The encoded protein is CASSQGRDEQYF.

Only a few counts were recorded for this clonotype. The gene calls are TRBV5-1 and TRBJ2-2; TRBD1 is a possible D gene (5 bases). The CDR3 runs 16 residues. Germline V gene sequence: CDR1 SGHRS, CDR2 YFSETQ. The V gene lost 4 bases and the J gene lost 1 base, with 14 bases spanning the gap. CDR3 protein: CASSQVKGRNTGELFF. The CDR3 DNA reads TGCGCCAGCAGCCAAGTGAAGGGGCGGAACACCGGGGAGCTGTTTTTT.

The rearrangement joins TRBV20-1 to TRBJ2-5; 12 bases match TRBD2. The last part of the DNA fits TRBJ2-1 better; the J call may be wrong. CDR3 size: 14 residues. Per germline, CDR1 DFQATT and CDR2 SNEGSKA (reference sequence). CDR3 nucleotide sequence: TGCAGTTCTCTAGCGGGGGGGCTTTTGGATGAGCAGTTCTTC. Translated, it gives CSSLAGGLLDEQFF.

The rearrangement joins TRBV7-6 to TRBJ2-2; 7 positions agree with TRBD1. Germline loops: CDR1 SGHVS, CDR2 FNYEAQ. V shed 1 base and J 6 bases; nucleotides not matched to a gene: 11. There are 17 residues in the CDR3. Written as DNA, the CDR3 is TGTGCCAGCAGCTTAGGATCTCGGGACAGTGGGTCCGGGGAGCTGTTTTTT. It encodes CASSLGSRDSGSGELFF.

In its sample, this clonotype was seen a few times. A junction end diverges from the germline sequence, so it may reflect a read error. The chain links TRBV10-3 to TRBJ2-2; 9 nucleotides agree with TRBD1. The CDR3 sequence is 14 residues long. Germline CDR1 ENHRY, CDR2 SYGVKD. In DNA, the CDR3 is TGTGCCAGCAGTTACAGACAGGGGGCCGGGGAGCTGTTTTTT. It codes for CASSYRQGAGELFF.

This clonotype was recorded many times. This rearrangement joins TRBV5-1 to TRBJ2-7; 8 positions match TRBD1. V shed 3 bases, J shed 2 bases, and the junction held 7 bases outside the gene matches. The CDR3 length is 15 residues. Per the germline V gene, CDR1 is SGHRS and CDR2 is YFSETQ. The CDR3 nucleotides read TGCGCCAGCAGCTCCGGGACAGGAGCTACCTACGAGCAGTACTTC. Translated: CASSSGTGATYEQYF.

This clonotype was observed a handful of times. Here the CDR3 reads CATGTSGTGELFF. CDR3 bases: TGTGCCACCGGGACTAGTGGTACCGGGGAGCTGTTTTTT. J is TRBJ2-2 and V is TRBV3-1; 8 bases are a match to TRBD2. V shed 10 bases and J 5 bases; nucleotides not matched to a gene: 6. Germline CDR1 reads LGHDT; CDR2 reads YNNKEL (reference sequence). CDR3 length: 13 amino acids.

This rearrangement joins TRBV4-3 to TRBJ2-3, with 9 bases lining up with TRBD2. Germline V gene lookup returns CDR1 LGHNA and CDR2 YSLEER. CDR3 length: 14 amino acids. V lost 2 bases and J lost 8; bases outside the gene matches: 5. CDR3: CASSQSRAGGTQYF. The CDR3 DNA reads TGCGCCAGCAGCCAATCGAGAGCGGGAGGTACGCAGTATTTT.

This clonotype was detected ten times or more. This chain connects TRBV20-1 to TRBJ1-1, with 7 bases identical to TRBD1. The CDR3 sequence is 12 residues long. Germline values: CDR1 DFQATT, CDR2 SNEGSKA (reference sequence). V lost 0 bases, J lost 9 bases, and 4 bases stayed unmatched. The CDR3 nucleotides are TGCAGTGCTAGAGAGACGGGACAGCAAGCTTTCTTT. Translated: CSARETGQQAFF.

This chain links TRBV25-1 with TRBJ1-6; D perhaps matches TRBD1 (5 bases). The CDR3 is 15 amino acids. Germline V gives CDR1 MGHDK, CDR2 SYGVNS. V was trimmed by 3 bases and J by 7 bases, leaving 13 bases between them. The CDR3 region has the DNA TGTGCCAGCAGTGACCGCGGGGGTGGGAATTCACCCCTCCACTTT. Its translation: CASSDRGGGNSPLHF. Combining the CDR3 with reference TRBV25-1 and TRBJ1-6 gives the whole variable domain EADIYQTPRYLVIGTGKKITLECSQTMGHDKMYWYQQDPGMELHLIHYSYGVNSTEKGDLSSESTVSRIRTEHFPLTLESARPSHTSQYLCASSDRGGGNSPLHFGNGTRLTVT.

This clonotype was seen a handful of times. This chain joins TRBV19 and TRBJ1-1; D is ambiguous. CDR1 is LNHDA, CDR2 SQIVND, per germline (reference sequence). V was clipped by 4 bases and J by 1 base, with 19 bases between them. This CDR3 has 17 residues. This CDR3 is CASSTSLRAPANTEAFF. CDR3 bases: TGTGCCAGTAGTACGAGCCTTCGGGCCCCGGCGAACACTGAAGCTTTCTTT.

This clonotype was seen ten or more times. The CDR3 here is CASSVQSFSGNTIYF. CDR3 coding DNA: TGTGCCAGCAGCGTCCAGTCTTTCTCTGGAAACACCATATATTTT. The chain combines TRBV9 with TRBJ1-3; D not resolved. The CDR3 length is 15 residues. V was trimmed by 2 bases and J by 0 bases, leaving 9 bases between them. Per germline, CDR1 SGDLS and CDR2 YYNGEE. The full variable domain, rest sourced from reference TRBV9 and TRBJ1-3, is DSGVTQTPKHLITATGQRVTLRCSPRSGDLSVYWYQQSLDQGLQFLIQYYNGEERAKGNILERFSAQQFPDLHSELNLSSLELGDSALYFCASSVQSFSGNTIYFGEGSWLTVV.

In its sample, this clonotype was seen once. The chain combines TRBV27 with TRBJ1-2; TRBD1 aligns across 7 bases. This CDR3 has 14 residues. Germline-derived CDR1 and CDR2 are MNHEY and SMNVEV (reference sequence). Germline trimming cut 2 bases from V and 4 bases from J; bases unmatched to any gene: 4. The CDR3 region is CASSLQGEGYGYTF. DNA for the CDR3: TGTGCCAGCAGTTTACAGGGGGAGGGCTATGGCTACACCTTC.

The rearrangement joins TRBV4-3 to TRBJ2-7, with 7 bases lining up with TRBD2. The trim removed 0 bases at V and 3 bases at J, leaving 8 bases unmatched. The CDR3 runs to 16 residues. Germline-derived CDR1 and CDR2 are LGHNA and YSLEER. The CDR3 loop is CASSQDLAGEDYEQYF. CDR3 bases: TGCGCCAGCAGCCAAGATCTGGCGGGGGAAGACTACGAGCAGTACTTC.

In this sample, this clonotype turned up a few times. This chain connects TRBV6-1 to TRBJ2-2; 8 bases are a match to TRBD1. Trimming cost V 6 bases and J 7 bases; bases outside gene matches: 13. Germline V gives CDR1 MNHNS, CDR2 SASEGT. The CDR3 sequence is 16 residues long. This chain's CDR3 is CASSPSRQGRGGELFF. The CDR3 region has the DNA TGTGCCAGCAGCCCCTCCCGACAGGGGCGGGGCGGGGAGCTGTTTTTT.

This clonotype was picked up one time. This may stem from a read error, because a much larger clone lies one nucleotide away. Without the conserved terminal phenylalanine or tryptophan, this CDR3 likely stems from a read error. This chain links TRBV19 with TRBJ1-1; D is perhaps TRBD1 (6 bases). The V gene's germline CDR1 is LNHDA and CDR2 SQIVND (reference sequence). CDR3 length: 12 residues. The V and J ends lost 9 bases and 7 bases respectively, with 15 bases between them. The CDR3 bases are TGTGCCAGCAGCTCTAGGGGGGGTGAAGCTTTCTCT. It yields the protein CASSSRGGEAFS.